The rows below give T cell receptor beta chains drawn from one sample of a study of shared clonotypes between healthy human individuals. Clones were read by immunoSEQ multiplex PCR, and TCRdb kept only the in-frame ones, dropping some. Of over 2 million clones listed, roughly 95% were seen once; the top ten hold roughly 0.13%. The sequencing input was naive CD4+ T cells sorted from blood. The receptor source for this set is a man aged 18-30 years in good health. Each CDR3 is given without its conserved first and last residue. D genes are given only for firm matches.

d_call	v_call	j_call	cdr3_aa
-	TRBV6-5	TRBJ2-7	ASSYSSGADYEQY
TRBD2	TRBV9	TRBJ2-7	ASSVGTSGVGEQY
TRBD2	TRBV28	TRBJ2-3	ASSPAGGQGTDTQY
-	TRBV6-1	TRBJ1-2	ASREQGKGYT
-	TRBV10-1	TRBJ1-1	ASSAGLVTEAF
-	TRBV5-1	TRBJ2-7	ASSLGTYYEQY
-	TRBV2	TRBJ1-4	ASRDPYNEKLF
TRBD1	TRBV19	TRBJ1-5	ASSIGQGNNQPQH
-	TRBV11-2	TRBJ2-7	ASSPGGEQY
-	TRBV10-1	TRBJ2-2	ASSESRSTGELF
-	TRBV19	TRBJ1-5	ASSRSNQPQH
TRBD1	TRBV14	TRBJ2-7	ASSQYRDSSVEQY
TRBD1	TRBV28	TRBJ2-3	ASRTGGRWTDTQY
TRBD2	TRBV30	TRBJ2-3	AWRVAGGPPSTDTQY
TRBD1	TRBV4-2	TRBJ2-3	ASSQPKQGTGADTQY